This T cell receptor (beta chain) comes out of a study of Ad26.COV2.S vaccination and SARS-CoV-2 variants. The CDR3 runs 14 residues. Trimming removed 0 bases at V and 5 bases at J, with 10 bases between. From germline, CDR1 is SGDLS and CDR2 YYNGEE. As to treatment: around 19 received Ad26.COV2.S at low or high dose, single or two shots; about 5 received placebo; per-sample allocation not given. The investigators took samples on day 63 after the first vaccine or placebo injection. In Boston, an adult donor aged 18-55 years took part. The protocol was immunoSEQ multiplex PCR, while the TCRdb copy is restricted to in-frame clones and leaves out a portion. The table shows 250,000 or so clones, with roughly 85% occurring only once. Points from the study as a whole: Using TCR breadth and depth analyses may have led to underestimated total T cell responses. Among vaccine recipients, spike-specific TCR breadth exceeded that of placebo recipients.

A note on this clone: As yet, its antigen is unknown.

J is TRBJ2-3 and V is TRBV9; D remains unclear. The material sequenced was peripheral blood, taken in a trial of Ad26.COV2.S vaccine versus placebo. The TCR sequence derives from a person between 18 and 60 years old who received the Ad26.COV2.S COVID-19 vaccine or a placebo. The DNA of the CDR3 is TGTGCCAGCAGCGTAGGGTACGCAAGAGATACGCAGTATTTT. Translating gives CASSVGYARDTQYF.